Below are 15 T cell receptor beta chains sequenced from a single sample in a study of CD8 T cells in ankylosing spondylitis. TCRdb itself ran the 5' RACE reads through MiXCR, one entry per CDR3 protein. The sample lists 150,000 to 200,000 distinct CDR3 sequences, around a sixth occurring once. Specimen: blood, either unsorted or a sorted T cell fraction (not recorded which). These receptor sequences come from a male donor between 5 and 35 years old with ankylosing spondylitis or in good health (not recorded which).

This clonotype came up many times. The chain joins TRBV2 to TRBJ2-1; 10 nucleotides align to TRBD1. The CDR3 extends over 16 amino acids. With 2 bases clipped from V and 6 bases from J, the junction kept 7 bases outside the gene matches. CDR1 is SNHLY and CDR2 is FYNNEI in the germline V gene. CDR3 sequence: CASSELRDRGGNEQFF. CDR3 coding DNA: TGTGCCAGCAGTGAATTGAGGGACAGGGGAGGCAATGAGCAGTTCTTC.

This clonotype was found many times. J is TRBJ2-5 and V is TRBV20-1, with D unclear. The CDR3 loop spans 10 amino acids. Germline values: CDR1 DFQATT, CDR2 SNEGSKA (reference sequence). The V gene lost 7 bases and the J gene lost 5 bases, with 8 bases spanning the gap. CDR3: CSGGRETQYF. The CDR3 DNA follows: TGCAGTGGGGGAAGGGAGACCCAGTACTTC.

This clonotype has a count of ten or more. The chain links TRBV5-6 to TRBJ2-1; 7 bases match TRBD2. Germline assignment: CDR1 SGHDT and CDR2 YYEEEE. CDR3 length: 12 amino acids. The V gene end was trimmed by 3 bases and the J gene end by 7 bases; junction bases not matched to a gene: 1. Here the CDR3 DNA reads TGTGCCAGCAGCTGGGGGGGGAATGAGCAGTTCTTC. This gives the protein CASSWGGNEQFF.

This clonotype was found many times. The chain uses TRBV20-1 and TRBJ2-1, with D perhaps matching TRBD2 (5 bases). CDR1 DFQATT and CDR2 SNEGSKA come from the germline V gene (reference sequence). The CDR3 is made up of 15 amino acids. V was clipped by 3 bases and J by 12 bases, with 24 bases between them. The chain's CDR3 is CSASGLAIYPPWQFF. CDR3 in DNA: TGCAGTGCTAGTGGTCTAGCTATATATCCGCCGTGGCAGTTCTTC.

Many counts were recorded for this clonotype. CDR3 sequence reads: CASSLDSNQPQHF. CDR3 bases: TGTGCCAGCAGTCTCGACTCGAATCAGCCCCAGCATTTT. The chain links TRBV12-3 or TRBV12-4 to TRBJ1-5; D ambiguous. V was clipped by 5 bases and J by 4 bases, with 9 bases between them. The CDR3 totals 13 residues.

The V call is TRBV29-1, the J call TRBJ2-5, with a possible D match to TRBD1 (6 bases). V was pared by 0 bases and J by 10 bases, with 15 bases between. The V gene's germline CDR1 is SQVTM and CDR2 ANQGSEA. The CDR3 spans 13 residues. CDR3 bases: TGCAGCGTTGAAGAGGTTGGGGCGACAGGCCAGTACTTC. It translates to CSVEEVGATGQYF.

This clonotype came up many times. This chain links TRBV29-1 with TRBJ2-7; maybe TRBD1 (7 bases). The CDR3 runs to 14 residues. Per germline, CDR1 SQVTM and CDR2 ANQGSEA. The V end lost 7 bases, the J end lost 4 bases, and 20 bases lay between the germline ends. In nucleotides, the CDR3 is TGCAGCGGAACCCTGGGGGGACAGACTTACGAGCAGTACTTC. Translation: CSGTLGGQTYEQYF.

In this sample, this clonotype turned up many times. The chain is built from TRBV4-1 and TRBJ2-7; TRBD1 matches 8 bases. This CDR3 contains 14 residues. Germline CDR1 and CDR2: MGHRA and YSYEKL. V lost 3 bases and J lost 3; bases outside the gene matches: 4. The CDR3 spells CASSQGQAYYEQYV. CDR3 coding DNA: TGCGCCAGCAGCCAGGGACAGGCGTACTACGAGCAGTACGTC.

The sample holds many counts of this clonotype. The chain is built from TRBV10-2 and TRBJ2-1; D unresolved. The CDR3 loop spans 14 amino acids. Trimming cost V 4 bases and J 0 bases, with 7 bases left between them. Looked up from germline, CDR1 is WSHSY and CDR2 is SAAADI. The CDR3: CASSALPSYNEQFF. The CDR3 DNA reads TGCGCCAGCAGTGCCCTCCCCTCCTACAATGAGCAGTTCTTC.

This clonotype occurred many times. The chain employs TRBV2 and TRBJ1-2, with D maybe TRBD1 (5 bases). The CDR3 covers 11 residues. The germline V gene encodes CDR1 SNHLY and CDR2 FYNNEI. V lost 10 bases and J lost 3, with 9 bases in between. The CDR3 region is CAIGGHYGYTF. The CDR3 DNA reads as TGTGCCATCGGGGGACACTATGGCTACACCTTC.

This clonotype was observed many times. The V call is TRBV30, the J call TRBJ1-1; 7 nucleotides match TRBD1. This CDR3 has 14 residues. V gave up 4 bases and J gave up 3 bases; unmatched junction bases: 8. Germline values: CDR1 GTSNPN, CDR2 SVGIG (reference sequence). The CDR3 bases are TGTGCCTGGACCCGTGACAGGGCCTACACTGAAGCTTTCTTT. This codes for CAWTRDRAYTEAFF.

The genes are TRBV20-1 and TRBJ2-5; weak D call: TRBD2 (5 bases). The CDR3 sequence is 12 residues long. Germline V gives CDR1 DFQATT, CDR2 SNEGSKA (reference sequence). V shed 5 bases and J shed 5 bases, with 12 bases lying between them. The CDR3 loop reads CSALALWETQYF. In DNA, the CDR3 is TGCAGTGCTCTAGCTTTGTGGGAGACCCAGTACTTC.

This clonotype appeared a few times. The V and J genes are TRBV29-1 and TRBJ2-1; TRBD2 matches at 8 bases. Per germline, CDR1 SQVTM and CDR2 ANQGSEA. V was pared by 7 bases and J by 4 bases, with 6 bases of the junction left unmatched. The CDR3 extends over 13 amino acids. DNA for the CDR3: TGCAGCGGGAAAGCGGGAGAATACAATGAGCAGTTCTTC. This gives the protein CSGKAGEYNEQFF.

This clonotype was seen ten or more times. The V gene is TRBV20-1, the J gene TRBJ2-3; TRBD1 matches at 7 bases. The CDR3 contains 18 residues. V lost 2 bases, J lost 0 bases, and 14 bases stayed unmatched. CDR1 and CDR2 from the germline V gene are DFQATT and SNEGSKA (reference sequence). Here the CDR3 reads CSARKTGLGSGSTDTQYF. DNA for the CDR3: TGCAGTGCTAGAAAGACAGGGCTTGGGTCCGGGAGCACAGATACGCAGTATTTT.

The table lists this clonotype with a few counts. The chain recombines TRBV29-1 with TRBJ2-5, with D tentatively TRBD2 (6 bases). V was shortened by 6 bases and J by 1 base, with 15 bases between the two germline ends. This CDR3 spans 14 amino acids. Germline CDR1 and CDR2: SQVTM and ANQGSEA. CDR3 in amino acids: CSVAGTLTQETQYF. The CDR3 bases are TGCAGCGTGGCCGGGACTTTAACCCAAGAGACCCAGTACTTC.